Below, one T cell receptor (beta chain) is given with its context. It lacks a known antigen. No base-level quality is on record; no much larger clone is a single base apart. This entry is derived from a study of beta chain features in type 1 diabetes (dated by TCRdb to between 2017 and 2018). In the study overall: Mean age, gender distribution, total cell number and subset yield were not different between patients and healthy donors. In the study, recently diagnosed type 1 diabetes patients and matched healthy donors were compared on the TCRB repertoires of their sorted circulating CD4+ T cell subsets. A total of 90 million to 120 million sorted cells were examined across all samples, and a strong correlation was observed between cell number per subset and RNA yield. Naive and central memory subsets were obtained from all 30 or so donors, but regulatory and stem cell-like memory subsets were isolated from only 8 patients and roughly 8 healthy donors. The paper's findings and limits, for the study overall: Naive, central memory and regulatory TCRB repertoires appeared to be more similar among patients than among healthy donors. Because the HLA sub-analyses included only small numbers of individuals, any influence of HLA type on TCRB rearrangement was left unresolved. At VDJ recombination sites, patients with type 1 diabetes made fewer insertions and deleted more nucleotides, a pattern implying thymic rearrangement abnormalities. A moderate but significant shortening of TCRB CDR3 length was observed in type 1 diabetes patients in all four CD4+ subsets. Because cDNA was sequenced instead of genomic DNA, highly expressing activated cells could be over-represented, though the groups showed no difference in activation or CD3 levels. PCR might favor shorter templates, but patient and control samples were amplified and corrected together, so any skew would affect both groups equally.

According to the germline V gene, CDR1 reads SNHLY and CDR2 reads FYNNEI. Trimming removed 8 bases from V and 1 base from J, leaving 8 bases between the germline ends. The CDR3 goes from the cysteine to the phenylalanine over 12 residues. Left in the record is the CDR3 DNA by itself, 36 bases read in frame from the first base. A single peripheral blood draw of around 0.11 L on average was collected from each donor into heparinised tubes. A BD FACSAria II and a panel including CD45RO, CCR7, CD25, CD127, CD95 and CD27 were used to sort naive, central memory, regulatory and stem cell-like memory CD4+ T cells. Purity was above 98% for every sorted population. Right away, PBMCs were isolated by Lymphoprep density gradient centrifugation and were stained directly, with no culture step. So that batch effects would be minimized, each experiment stained and sorted samples in pairs, pairing one healthy donor with one patient.

The entire amount of isolated RNA was reverse transcribed using the High Capacity cDNA Reverse Transcription Kit, so the sequenced TCRB transcripts were expressed ones. Deep immunoSEQ sequencing was performed on naive, central memory and regulatory T cell samples, with an average of about 3.57 million total reads per sample. Sorted cells were lysed in RLT buffer and RNA was extracted with DNase-treated RNeasy Micro or Mini kits, depending on cell number. Each cell subset was processed on its own to prevent cross-contamination, while patient and healthy donor samples were processed together. Using the immunoSEQ multiplex PCR, TCRB sequences were amplified from cDNA into 87-bp fragments spanning the CDR3 region. Amplicons were sequenced on the Illumina HiSeq platform. The paper's data handling went like this. PCR bias was corrected computationally using synthetic template baselines, and reads within Hamming distance 2 were collapsed, with unmergeable singletons discarded. Reads were aligned against IMGT to assign V, D and J genes, CDR3 length and insertions or deletions at six rearrangement sites. Clonotype counts were normalized to sorted cell number within each subset before computing true diversity and Gini coefficients with the tcR R package. The overlap coefficient, calculated on TCRB nucleotide sequences, was used to measure repertoire sharing. The table was pulled from immuneACCESS by TCRdb, which kept in-frame rearrangements only. Such tables lose some clones; where checked, under half of the loss comes from unresolved V genes, and the rest has no known cause. V and J calls and clone size follow that table, whereas D and trimming were derived from the DNA. The sample table records about 150,000 clones; about 9.8% of these occur just once. The ten largest clonotypes hold over 2% of the sample.

This clonotype was sampled from a woman between 18 and 29 years old in good health. What was sequenced was central memory CD4+ T cells from blood. This sequence uses TRBV2 and TRBJ2-5; TRBD1 is a possible D gene, resting on 5 matching bases. The sequenced DNA is TGTGCCAGCCTAAGGGGCCAAGAGACCCAGTACTTC. This sequence encodes CASLRGQETQYF.